The subject of this entry is one T cell receptor (beta chain). This clonotype has just one count. Its specific antigen is unknown. No base qualities exist here, and no much larger clone lies one base off it. The data derive from a study of blood T cells in healthy people across ages (dated by TCRdb to 2015 to 2017). Describing the broader study: In model experiments, template switching captured roughly one uniquely barcoded TCR beta cDNA molecule for every two T cells. The study measured age-related changes in TCR beta repertoire diversity using deep sequencing normalized with unique cDNA molecular identifiers. The donors were divided into four age groups: young (average approximately 17 years), middle-aged (about 40), aged (approximately 64) and long-lived (around 87). To avoid experimental bias, donors of different ages were randomly spread across the sequencing lanes. Two additional independent replicas of 1 million unique cDNA reads from the same blood draw were analyzed for two donors (one aged 18 to 30 and one aged 80 or older). Paper-wide results and their limitations: Compared with the aged group, the long-lived group had more naive CD4+ T cells, fewer expanded clones and increased TCR diversity, suggesting age selection. A strong correlation was found between observed TCR beta diversity and the percentage of naive T cells measured by flow cytometry. Since profiling was done on bulk unsorted PBMCs, naive and antigen-experienced compartments could not be conclusively compared. As age increased, observed TCR beta diversity per million T cells dropped in a roughly linear way, and a significant reduction was already evident by age 40. Estimates of total diversity from one million sequenced T cells were regarded as lower bounds and underestimates. Donor CMV infection status was unknown, potentially confounding age-related changes in expanded clonotypes.

The CDR3 holds 17 amino acids from the cysteine to the phenylalanine. CDR3 DNA is the only sequence kept; it has 51 bases, read in frame from the first base. Germline trimming amounts to 0 bases on V and 5 bases on J, with 11 as the count of junction bases outside the gene matches. CDR1 and CDR2, looked up from the germline V gene, are LGHNA and YNFKEQ. Donors were a few dozen systemically healthy Caucasian individuals from Russia aged about 6 to 100 years. Each donor gave ten milliliters of peripheral blood, collected into EDTA-treated Vacutainer tubes. PBMCs were isolated by Ficoll-Paque density-gradient centrifugation, with at least 7 million obtained per sample. Total RNA was extracted from PBMCs with Trizol reagent, with at least 6 micrograms obtained per sample. For every donor, an aliquot of PBMCs went through flow cytometry to measure the percentages of naive CD45RAhigh/CD27high T cells. The library was produced with 5' RACE. The sequencer was an Illumina HiSeq 2500. A second roughly 6 to 12 cycle PCR used a sample-barcoded 5' primer and a J-beta primer mix. A template-switch 5' adaptor carrying 12 random nucleotides introduced a unique molecular identifier onto each TCR beta cDNA molecule. Each sample yielded at least 3 million CDR3-containing paired-end reads. First-strand cDNA was synthesized from all RNA with the Mint cDNA synthesis kit, primed by a TRBC-specific oligonucleotide. After uracil-DNA glycosylase treatment, a first 18-cycle PCR used universal primers M1SS and BC2_uni_R on all cDNA. The source study handled its data this way. For normalization, 1 million high-quality reads, each with a distinct molecular identifier, were randomly selected from each sample. Reads sharing molecular identifiers were discarded rather than binned into consensus sequences. MiTCR, run with a Q25 quality threshold and the strictest error-elimination algorithm, handled CDR3 identification, clonotype clustering and error correction. A nonparametric unseen species model using Euler transformation provided a lower-bound estimate of total TCR beta diversity. TCRdb trimmed public reads at Q25 via fastp, called clones via MiXCR and kept in-frame beta chains. Entries are consolidated by CDR3 protein sequence, retaining the most common genes and DNA. Here the V and J calls rest on TCRdb's processing, not on the authors' analysis. The sample table holds about 900,000 distinct CDR3 sequences, of which 40% to 60% were seen once. The ten largest make up around 15% of the sample.

The receptor was derived from a man aged 30 to 39 in good health. Sequencing used blood. The chain is encoded by TRBV4-2 joined to TRBJ2-7, and TRBD2 aligns with 9 junction nucleotides. The CDR3 is CASSQEMAGGPRNEQYF. In nucleotide form, the sequence is TGTGCCAGCAGCCAAGAGATGGCGGGAGGGCCGAGAAACGAGCAGTACTTC.